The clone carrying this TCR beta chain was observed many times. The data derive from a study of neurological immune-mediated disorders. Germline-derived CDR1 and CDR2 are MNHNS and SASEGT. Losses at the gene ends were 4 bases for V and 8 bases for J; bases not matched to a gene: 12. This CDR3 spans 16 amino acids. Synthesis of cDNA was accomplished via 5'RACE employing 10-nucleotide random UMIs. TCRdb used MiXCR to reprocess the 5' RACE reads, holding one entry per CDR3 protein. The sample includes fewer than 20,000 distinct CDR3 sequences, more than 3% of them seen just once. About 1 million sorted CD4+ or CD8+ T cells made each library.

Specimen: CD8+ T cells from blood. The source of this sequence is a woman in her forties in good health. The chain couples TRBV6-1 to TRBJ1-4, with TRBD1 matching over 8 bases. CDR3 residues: CASSVAQGQGDEKLFF. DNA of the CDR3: TGTGCCAGCAGTGTTGCCCAAGGACAGGGTGACGAAAAACTGTTTTTT.